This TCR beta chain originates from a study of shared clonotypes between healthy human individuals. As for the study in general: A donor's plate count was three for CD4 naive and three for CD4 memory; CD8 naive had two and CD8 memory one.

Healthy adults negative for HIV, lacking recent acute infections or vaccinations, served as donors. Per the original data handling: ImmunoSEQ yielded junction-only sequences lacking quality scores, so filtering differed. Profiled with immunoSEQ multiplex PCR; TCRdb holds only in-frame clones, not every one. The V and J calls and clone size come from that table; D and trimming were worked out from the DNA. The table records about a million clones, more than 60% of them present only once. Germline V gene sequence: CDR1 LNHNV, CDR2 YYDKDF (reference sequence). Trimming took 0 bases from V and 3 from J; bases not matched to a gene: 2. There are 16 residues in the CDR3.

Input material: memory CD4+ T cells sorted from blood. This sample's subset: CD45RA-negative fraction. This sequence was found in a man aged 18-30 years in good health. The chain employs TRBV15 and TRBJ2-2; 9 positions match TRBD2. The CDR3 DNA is TGTGCCACCAGCAGAGACCTAGCGGGACACACCGGGGAGCTGTTTTTT. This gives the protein CATSRDLAGHTGELFF. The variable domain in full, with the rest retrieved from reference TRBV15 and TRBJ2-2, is DAMVIQNPRYQVTQFGKPVTLSCSQTLNHNVMYWYQQKSSQAPKLLFHYYDKDFNNEADTPDNFQSRRPNTSFCFLDIRSPGLGDTAMYLCATSRDLAGHTGELFFGEGSRLTVL.